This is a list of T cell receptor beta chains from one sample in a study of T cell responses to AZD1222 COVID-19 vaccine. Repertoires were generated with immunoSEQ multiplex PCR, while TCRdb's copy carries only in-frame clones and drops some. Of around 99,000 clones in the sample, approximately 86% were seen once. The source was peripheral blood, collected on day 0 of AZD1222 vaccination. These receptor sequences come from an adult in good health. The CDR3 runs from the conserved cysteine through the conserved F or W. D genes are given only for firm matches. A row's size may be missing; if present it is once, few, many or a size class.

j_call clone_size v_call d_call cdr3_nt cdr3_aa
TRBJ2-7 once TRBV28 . TGTGCCAGCGTGACTTGGGACTTCGGGTCCTACGAGCAGTACTTC CASVTWDFGSYEQYF
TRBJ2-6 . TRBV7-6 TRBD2 TGTGCCAGCAGCTGGGGGGGTAGTGGGGCCAACGTCCTGACTTTC CASSWGGSGANVLTF
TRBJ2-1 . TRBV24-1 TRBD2 TGTGCCACCAGTGGAAGCGGGAGGGCCAACAATGAGCAGTTCTTC CATSGSGRANNEQFF
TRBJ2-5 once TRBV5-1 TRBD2 TGCGCCAGCAGCCCCTTAGCGGGGGGATTGGAGACCCAGTACTTC CASSPLAGGLETQYF
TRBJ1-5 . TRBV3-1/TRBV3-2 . TGTGCCAGCAGCCAGGGCAATCAGCCCCAGCATTTT CASSQGNQPQHF
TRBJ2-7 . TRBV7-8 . TGTGCCAGCAGCGTTCGACTGAAAACCTACGAGCAGTACTTC CASSVRLKTYEQYF
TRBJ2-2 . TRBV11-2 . TGTGCCAGCAGCTTAGGGGTTTCGGTTTTGAACACCGGGGAGCTGTTTTTT CASSLGVSVLNTGELFF
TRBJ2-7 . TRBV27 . TGTGCCAGCAGTTTATCGAATCAGGGTCTGGAGCAGTACTTC CASSLSNQGLEQYF
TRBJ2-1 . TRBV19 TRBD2 TGTGCCAGTAGTATACTAGCGGCCGCATCCAATGAGCAGTTCTTC CASSILAAASNEQFF
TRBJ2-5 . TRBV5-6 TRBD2 TGTGCCAGCAGCTCCGCGGGGGGCTCAGAGACCCAGTACTTC CASSSAGGSETQYF
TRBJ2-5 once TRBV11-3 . TGTGCCAGCAGCTTTACTAGGGCAGAGACCCAGTACTTC CASSFTRAETQYF
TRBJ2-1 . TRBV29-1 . TGCAGCGGACGTAAGGACGGCTACAATGAGCAGTTCTTC CSGRKDGYNEQFF
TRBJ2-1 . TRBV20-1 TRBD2 TGCAGTGCTAGTGGCTTAGCGGGAGTCCATGAGCAGTTCTTC CSASGLAGVHEQFF
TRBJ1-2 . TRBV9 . TGTGCCAGCAGCGTAGAGAACTATGGCTACACCTTC CASSVENYGYTF
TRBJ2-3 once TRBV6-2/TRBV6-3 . TGTGCCAGCAGTTTGAATGGAGTCACAGATACGCAGTATTTT CASSLNGVTDTQYF
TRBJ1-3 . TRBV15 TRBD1 TGTGCCACCAGCAACCGGGACAGGGTTTCTGGAAACACCATATATTTT CATSNRDRVSGNTIYF
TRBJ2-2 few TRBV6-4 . TGTGCCAGCAGTGCTAGCGACACCGGGGAGCTGTTTTTT CASSASDTGELFF
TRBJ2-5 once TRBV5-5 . TGTGCCAGCAGCACACGACAAGAGACCCAGTACTTC CASSTRQETQYF
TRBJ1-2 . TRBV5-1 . TGCGCCAGCCGGACGGAAAACTATGGCTACACCTTC CASRTENYGYTF
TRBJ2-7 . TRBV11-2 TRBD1 TGTGCCAGGGGGACAGGGGAAATGGGACAGACCTACGAGCAGTACTTC CARGTGEMGQTYEQYF
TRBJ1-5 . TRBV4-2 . TGTGCCAGCAGCCATGTTTTTGAGGGAAGCAATCAGCCCCAGCATTTT CASSHVFEGSNQPQHF
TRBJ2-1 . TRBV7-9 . TGTGCCAGCAGCCCTCTTTCCGCGGACAGATACAATGAGCAGTTCTTC CASSPLSADRYNEQFF
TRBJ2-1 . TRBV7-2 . TGTGCCAGCAGCTTCGGAGGCTGGGAGCAGTTCTTC CASSFGGWEQFF
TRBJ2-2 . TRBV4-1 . TGCGCCAGCAGCCAAGTGCAGCCCGGGGAGCTGTTTTTT CASSQVQPGELFF
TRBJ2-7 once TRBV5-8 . TGTGCCAGCAGCCGAAGACAGTTTGGCGAGCAGTACTTC CASSRRQFGEQYF
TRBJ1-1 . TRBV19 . TGTGCCAGTATAGGCCTCATGAACACTGAAGCTTTCTTT CASIGLMNTEAFF
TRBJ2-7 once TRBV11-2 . TGTGCCAGCAGCCCTCCCGGAGGGGTGTCCTACGAGCAGTACTTC CASSPPGGVSYEQYF